What follows describes a single T cell receptor beta chain. Its antigen is as yet unknown. The data originate from a study of OX40 agonist ivuxolimab in advanced cancers. The wider study: Antecedent anti-PD-1, anti-PD-L1 or anti-CTLA-4 therapy was permissible, with under 50% having received some.

The study, taken as a whole, reports: At doses 0.1 to 3.0 mg/kg, CD4+ and CD8+ clones expanded. Expanded clones tended on average to be more numerous among CD8+ T cells than CD4+.

The investigators sampled blood at baseline, at cycle 4 day 1, and at cycle 7 day 1. Clones were read by immunoSEQ multiplex PCR, and TCRdb kept only the in-frame ones, dropping some. The sample has about 53,000 clones, roughly 84% seen once. This CDR3 contains 15 residues. The V and J ends lost 6 bases and 3 bases, in that order; junction bases with no gene match: 8. CDR1 SQVTM and CDR2 ANQGSEA come from the germline V gene. This clonotype was obtained from an adult with an advanced solid tumor such as melanoma, head and neck, liver or kidney cancer. The chain joins TRBV29-1 to TRBJ2-6; TRBD2 aligns across 7 bases. The sample consisted of CD4+ or CD8+ T cells sorted from blood, taken in a trial of the OX40 agonist ivuxolimab. CDR3 sequence: CSVRLASGGANVLTF. The DNA of the CDR3 is TGCAGCGTCCGACTAGCTTCGGGTGGGGCCAACGTCCTGACTTTC.